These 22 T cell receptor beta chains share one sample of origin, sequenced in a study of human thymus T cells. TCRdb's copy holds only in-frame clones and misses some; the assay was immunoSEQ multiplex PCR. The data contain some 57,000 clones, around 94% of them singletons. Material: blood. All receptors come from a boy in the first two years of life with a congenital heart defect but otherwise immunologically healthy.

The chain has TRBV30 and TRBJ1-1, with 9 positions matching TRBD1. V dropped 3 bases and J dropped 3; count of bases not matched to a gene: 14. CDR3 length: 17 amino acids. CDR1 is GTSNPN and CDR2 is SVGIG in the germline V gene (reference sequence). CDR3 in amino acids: CAWSLPITGGLDTEAFF. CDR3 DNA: TGTGCCTGGAGCCTTCCAATAACAGGGGGCCTGGACACTGAAGCTTTCTTT.

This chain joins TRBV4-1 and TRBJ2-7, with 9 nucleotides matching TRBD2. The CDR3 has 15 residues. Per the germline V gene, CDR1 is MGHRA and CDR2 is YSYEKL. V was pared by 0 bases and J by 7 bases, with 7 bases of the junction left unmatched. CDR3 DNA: TGCGCCAGCAGCCAAGAAGGCGGGGGGGCCCGGGAGCAGTACTTC. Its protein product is CASSQEGGGAREQYF.

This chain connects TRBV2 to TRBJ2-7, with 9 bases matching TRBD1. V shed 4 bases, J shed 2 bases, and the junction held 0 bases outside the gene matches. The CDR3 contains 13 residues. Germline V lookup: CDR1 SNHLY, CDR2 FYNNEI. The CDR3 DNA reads TGTGCCAGCAGTGGGGACAGGGCCTACGAGCAGTACTTC. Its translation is CASSGDRAYEQYF.

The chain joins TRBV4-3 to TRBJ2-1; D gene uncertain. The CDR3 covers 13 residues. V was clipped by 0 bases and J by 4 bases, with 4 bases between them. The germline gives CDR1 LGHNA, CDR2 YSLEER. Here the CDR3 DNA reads TGCGCCAGCAGCCAAGATCCTTACAATGAGCAGTTCTTC. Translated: CASSQDPYNEQFF.

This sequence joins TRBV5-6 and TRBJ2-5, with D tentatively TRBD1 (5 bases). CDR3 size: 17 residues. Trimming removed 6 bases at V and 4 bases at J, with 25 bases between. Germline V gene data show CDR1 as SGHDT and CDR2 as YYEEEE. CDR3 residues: CASTISRQGPSGETQYF. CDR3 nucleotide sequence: TGTGCCAGCACCATTTCTCGGCAGGGCCCATCGGGAGAGACCCAGTACTTC.

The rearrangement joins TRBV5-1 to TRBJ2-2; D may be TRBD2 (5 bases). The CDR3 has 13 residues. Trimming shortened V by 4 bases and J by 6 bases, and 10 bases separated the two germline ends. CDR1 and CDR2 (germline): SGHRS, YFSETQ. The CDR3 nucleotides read TGCGCCAGCAGCGATCAGGAGGCCGGGGAGCTGTTTTTT. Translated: CASSDQEAGELFF.

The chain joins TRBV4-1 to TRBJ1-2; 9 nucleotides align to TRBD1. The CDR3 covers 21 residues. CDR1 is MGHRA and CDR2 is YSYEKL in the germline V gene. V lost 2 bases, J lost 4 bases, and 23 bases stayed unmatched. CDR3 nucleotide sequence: TGCGCCAGCAGCCAATACTTCCATCCAAGGACAGGGGATGGGGCTAGCTATGGCTACACCTTC. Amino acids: CASSQYFHPRTGDGASYGYTF.

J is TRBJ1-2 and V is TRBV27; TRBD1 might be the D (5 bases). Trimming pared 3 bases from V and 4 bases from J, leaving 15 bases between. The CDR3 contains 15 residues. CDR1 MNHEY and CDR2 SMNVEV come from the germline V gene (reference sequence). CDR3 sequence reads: CASSFSDRTAYGYTF. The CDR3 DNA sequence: TGTGCCAGCAGTTTTTCCGACAGAACAGCCTATGGCTACACCTTC.

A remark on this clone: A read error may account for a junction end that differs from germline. CDR3 DNA: TGCGCCAGCGGCCAAGTAAGAGCGGGGGCGCTCCAAGAGACCCAGTACTTC. Residues: CASGQVRAGALQETQYF. This chain links TRBV4-1 with TRBJ2-5, with 8 positions matching TRBD2. Germline V gene lookup returns CDR1 MGHRA and CDR2 YSYEKL. The CDR3 has 17 amino acids.

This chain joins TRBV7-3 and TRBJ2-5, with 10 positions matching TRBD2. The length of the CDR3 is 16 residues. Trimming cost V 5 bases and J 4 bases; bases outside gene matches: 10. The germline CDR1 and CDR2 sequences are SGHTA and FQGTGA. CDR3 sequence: CASSNSGTSVPETQYF. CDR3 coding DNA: TGTGCCAGCAGCAATTCCGGGACTAGCGTCCCAGAGACCCAGTACTTC.

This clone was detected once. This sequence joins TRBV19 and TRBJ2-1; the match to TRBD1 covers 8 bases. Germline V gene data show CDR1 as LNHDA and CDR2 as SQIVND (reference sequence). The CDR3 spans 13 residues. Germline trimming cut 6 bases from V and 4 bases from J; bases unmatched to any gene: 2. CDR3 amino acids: CASRDRVYNEQFF. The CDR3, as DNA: TGTGCCAGTAGGGACAGGGTTTACAATGAGCAGTTCTTC.

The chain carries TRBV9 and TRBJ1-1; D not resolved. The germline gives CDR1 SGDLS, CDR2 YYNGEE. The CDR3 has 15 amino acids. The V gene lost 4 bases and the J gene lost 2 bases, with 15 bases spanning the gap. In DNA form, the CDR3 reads TGTGCCAGCAGCCGCCGGGCCAGACTCAACACTGAAGCTTTCTTT. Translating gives CASSRRARLNTEAFF.

CDR3 nucleotides: TGTGCCAGCAGACTAGCGGGAGGCACAGATACGCAGTATTTT. It translates to CASRLAGGTDTQYF. The chain carries TRBV6-5 and TRBJ2-3; 11 bases map to TRBD2. Germline assignment: CDR1 MNHEY and CDR2 SVGAGI. The CDR3 runs to 14 residues. Trimming cost V 6 bases and J 1 base; bases outside gene matches: 0.

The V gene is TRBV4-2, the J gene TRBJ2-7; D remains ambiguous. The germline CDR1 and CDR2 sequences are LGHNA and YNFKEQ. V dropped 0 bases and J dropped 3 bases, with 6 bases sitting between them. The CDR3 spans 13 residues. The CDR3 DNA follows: TGTGCCAGCAGCCAAGAATCCAACTACGAGCAGTACTTC. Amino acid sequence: CASSQESNYEQYF.

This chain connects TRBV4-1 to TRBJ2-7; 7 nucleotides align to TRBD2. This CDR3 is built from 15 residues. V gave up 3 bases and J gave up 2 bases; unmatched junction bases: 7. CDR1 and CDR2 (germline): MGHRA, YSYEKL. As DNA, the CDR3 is TGCGCCAGCAGCCAGCCGGGACTACCTCCCTACGAGCAGTACTTC. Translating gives CASSQPGLPPYEQYF.

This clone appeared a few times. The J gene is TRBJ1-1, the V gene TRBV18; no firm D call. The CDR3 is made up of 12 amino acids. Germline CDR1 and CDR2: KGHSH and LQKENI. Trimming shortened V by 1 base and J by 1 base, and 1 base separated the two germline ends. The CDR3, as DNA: TGTGCCAGCTCACCACAGAACACTGAAGCTTTCTTT. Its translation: CASSPQNTEAFF.

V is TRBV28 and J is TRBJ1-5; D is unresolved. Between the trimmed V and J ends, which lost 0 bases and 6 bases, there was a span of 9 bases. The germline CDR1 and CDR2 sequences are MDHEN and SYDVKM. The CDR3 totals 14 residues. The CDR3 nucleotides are TGTGCCAGCAGTTTATGGGGAGGCCGTCAGCCCCAGCATTTT. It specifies CASSLWGGRQPQHF.

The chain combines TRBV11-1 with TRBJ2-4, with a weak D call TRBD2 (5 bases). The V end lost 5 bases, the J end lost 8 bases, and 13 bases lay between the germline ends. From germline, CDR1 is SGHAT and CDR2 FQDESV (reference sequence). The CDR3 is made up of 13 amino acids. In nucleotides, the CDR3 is TGTGCCAGCAGCGCGTGGCTGGAGGACATTCAGTACTTC. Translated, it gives CASSAWLEDIQYF.

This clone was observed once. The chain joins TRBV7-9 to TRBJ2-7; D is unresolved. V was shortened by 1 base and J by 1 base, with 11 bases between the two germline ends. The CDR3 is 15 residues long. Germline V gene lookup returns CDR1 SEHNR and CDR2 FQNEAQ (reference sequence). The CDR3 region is CASSLVIGVSYEQYF. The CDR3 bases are TGTGCCAGCAGCTTAGTGATAGGAGTTTCCTACGAGCAGTACTTC.

For the CDR3, the DNA is TGCGCCAGCAGCTTGATGGAGACCCAGTACTTC. It is translated as CASSLMETQYF. The rearrangement uses TRBV5-1 and TRBJ2-5; D not resolved. Trimming pared 1 base from V and 5 bases from J, leaving 3 bases between. This CDR3 is built from 11 residues. Germline CDR1 reads SGHRS; CDR2 reads YFSETQ.

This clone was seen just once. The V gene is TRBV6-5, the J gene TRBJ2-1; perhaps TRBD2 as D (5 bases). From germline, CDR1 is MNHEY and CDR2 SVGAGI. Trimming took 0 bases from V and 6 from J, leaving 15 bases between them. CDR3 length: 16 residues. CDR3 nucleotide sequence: TGTGCCAGCAGTTACTCTCGGACTCGCCCTACCAATGAGCAGTTCTTC. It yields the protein CASSYSRTRPTNEQFF.

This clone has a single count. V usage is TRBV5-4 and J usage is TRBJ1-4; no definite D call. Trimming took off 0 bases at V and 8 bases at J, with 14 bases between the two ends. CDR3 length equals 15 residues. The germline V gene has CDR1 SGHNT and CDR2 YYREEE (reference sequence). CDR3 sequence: CASSLALKVGEKLFF. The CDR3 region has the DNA TGTGCCAGCAGCTTGGCCTTGAAGGTGGGGGAAAAACTGTTTTTT.